This T cell receptor (beta chain) is from a study of spatial heterogeneity in lung cancer. For the study at large: Samples were obtained from roughly 65 donors, all untreated early-stage non-small cell lung cancer patients.

Germline V lookup: CDR1 MDHEN, CDR2 SYDVKM. Trimming cost V 5 bases and J 3 bases, with 12 bases left between them. The CDR3 runs 14 residues. Described time point: blood taken at disease recurrence. Material for sequencing was whole RNA from tumor, nontumor lung or frozen PBMC, left unsorted. In this sample, this clonotype turned up many times. Being off target in a library aimed at alpha chains, this beta chain has a size of little meaning. From the 5' RACE reads, TCRdb called clonotypes with MiXCR, one entry per CDR3 protein. The profile shows 8,800 or so distinct CDR3 sequences, around 4.2% of them singletons.

Here the sequenced sample was PBMCs, taken at recurrence. The genes are TRBV28 and TRBJ2-3, with D tentatively TRBD2 (6 bases). The source is a female donor with early-stage non-small cell lung cancer. The CDR3 spells CASSGLSGTDTQYF. As DNA, the CDR3 is TGTGCCAGCAGTGGACTAAGCGGGACAGATACGCAGTATTTT.